These 21 T cell receptor beta chains were sequenced from one sample in a study of cytomegalovirus exposure and HLA in healthy donors. The PCR had 60 Vbeta and 13 Jbeta primers. Assay: immunoSEQ multiplex PCR; the TCRdb copy retains only in-frame clones and omits some. The sample records 99,000 or so clones, about 83% being singletons. Sequencing was performed on PBMCs. These receptors came from a man between 18 and 35 years old in good health and CMV-seronegative.

The genes are TRBV6-1 and TRBJ2-7, with 8 bases lining up with TRBD1. J gave up 1 base and V 6 bases, and 5 bases lay outside the gene matches. This CDR3 comprises 14 residues. Germline CDR1 MNHNS, CDR2 SASEGT. This CDR3 is CASRGQAGSYEQYF. In nucleotides, the CDR3 is TGTGCCAGCAGGGGACAGGCGGGGTCCTACGAGCAGTACTTC.

The chain employs TRBV7-8 and TRBJ1-4, with D possibly being TRBD1 (6 bases). In germline, CDR1 is SGHVS, CDR2 FQNEAQ. The CDR3 is 17 amino acids. The V gene lost 5 bases and the J gene lost 6 bases, with 22 bases spanning the gap. The CDR3: CASSPLAGGARDEKLFF. CDR3 DNA sequence: TGTGCCAGCAGCCCGCTAGCTGGGGGGGCGCGGGATGAAAAACTGTTTTTT.

This rearrangement joins TRBV5-4 to TRBJ2-7; 11 bases match TRBD2. Germline CDR1 is SGHNT and CDR2 is YYREEE (reference sequence). This CDR3 has 14 residues. V lost 4 bases, J lost 4 bases, and 4 bases stayed unmatched. This CDR3 reads CASSPRLAGYEQYF. CDR3 bases: TGTGCCAGCAGCCCCCGACTAGCGGGGTACGAGCAGTACTTC.

This chain joins TRBV27 and TRBJ2-3, with 9 bases that match TRBD2. CDR1 is MNHEY and CDR2 is SMNVEV in the germline V gene (reference sequence). The CDR3 is 16 amino acids. V gave up 2 bases and J gave up 1 base; unmatched junction bases: 4. The CDR3: CASSLDSGGGTDTQYF. The CDR3 nucleotides are TGTGCCAGCAGTTTAGATAGCGGGGGAGGCACAGATACGCAGTATTTT.

This chain joins TRBV12-5 and TRBJ1-1; no definite D call. Germline CDR1 LGHNT, CDR2 FRNRAP. The ends were cut back, 5 bases at V and 1 base at J, with 8 bases in the middle. The CDR3 runs 13 residues. CDR3 loop: CASGRHRNTEAFF. The CDR3 DNA sequence: TGTGCTAGTGGTCGACACCGGAACACTGAAGCTTTCTTT.

The chain recombines TRBV4-3 with TRBJ2-5; TRBD1 matches at 7 bases. CDR3 length: 15 residues. V gave up 3 bases and J gave up 5 bases; unmatched junction bases: 9. Germline values: CDR1 LGHNA, CDR2 YSLEER. CDR3 amino acids: CASSHARQGTETQYF. For the CDR3, the DNA is TGCGCCAGCAGCCATGCCCGACAGGGTACTGAGACCCAGTACTTC.

In DNA form, the CDR3 reads TGCGCCAGCAGCCCCCGGTCGGACAGGGAGACCCAGTACTTC. Translation gives CASSPRSDRETQYF. The chain joins TRBV5-1 to TRBJ2-5, with 7 positions matching TRBD1. J was trimmed by 5 bases and V by 4 bases; bases with no gene match: 8. The CDR3 loop spans 14 amino acids. Germline V gives CDR1 SGHRS, CDR2 YFSETQ.

V and J are TRBV28 and TRBJ2-3; D perhaps matches TRBD2 (7 bases). The V and J ends lost 3 bases and 3 bases respectively, with 16 bases between them. CDR1 MDHEN and CDR2 SYDVKM come from the germline V gene. The CDR3 extends over 16 amino acids. The CDR3 region has the DNA TGTGCCAGCAGTTTCGCACAGGGCGGGGGAACAGATACGCAGTATTTT. Encoded protein: CASSFAQGGGTDTQYF.

The chain recombines TRBV7-3 with TRBJ2-1; TRBD1 agrees at 8 bases. Germline V lookup: CDR1 SGHTA, CDR2 FQGTGA. The CDR3 is 15 residues long. V shed 5 bases and J 1 base; nucleotides not matched to a gene: 4. CDR3 sequence reads: CASSAGGFSYNEQFF. DNA for the CDR3: TGTGCCAGCAGCGCAGGGGGCTTTTCCTACAATGAGCAGTTCTTC.

This clone was seen once. V and J are TRBV5-1 and TRBJ2-1; TRBD2 agrees at 7 bases. CDR1 and CDR2 from the germline V gene are SGHRS and YFSETQ. V dropped 4 bases and J dropped 0; count of bases not matched to a gene: 4. CDR3 length equals 15 residues. For the CDR3, the DNA is TGCGCCAGCAGCCCCGGACTAGTCTCCTACAATGAGCAGTTCTTC. It is translated as CASSPGLVSYNEQFF.

The chain is built from TRBV7-2 and TRBJ2-7; TRBD2 is a possible D gene (5 bases). The germline CDR1 and CDR2 sequences are SGHTA and FQGNSA. The CDR3 loop spans 15 amino acids. V gave up 5 bases and J gave up 7 bases, with 21 bases separating them. The CDR3 region is CASSILAGERGEQYF. CDR3 in DNA: TGTGCCAGCAGCATCCTAGCCGGAGAGAGAGGGGAGCAGTACTTC.

The DNA for the CDR3 is TGTGCCAGCAGTGAAGGGGCCCCGATTATCTACGAGCAGTACTTC. This sequence encodes CASSEGAPIIYEQYF. V is TRBV2 and J is TRBJ2-7; D not resolved. The germline V gene has CDR1 SNHLY and CDR2 FYNNEI. CDR3 length equals 15 residues. V lost 1 base to trimming and J lost 3 bases, with 13 bases between them.

The chain uses TRBV7-3 and TRBJ2-7; TRBD2 is a possible D gene (6 bases). In germline, CDR1 is SGHTA, CDR2 FQGTGA. Trimming removed 4 bases at V and 0 bases at J, with 16 bases between. The CDR3 is 16 residues long. CDR3 sequence (DNA): TGTGCCAGCAGCTATGACGGCGGGACTCCCTCCTACGAGCAGTACTTC. Translation: CASSYDGGTPSYEQYF.

V is TRBV29-1 and J is TRBJ2-7; TRBD1 matches 8 bases. The CDR3 is 13 amino acids. V lost 4 bases, J lost 0 bases, and 2 bases stayed unmatched. CDR1 SQVTM and CDR2 ANQGSEA come from the germline V gene. DNA for the CDR3: TGCAGCGTTGGGGACAGGAGCTCCTACGAGCAGTACTTC. It translates to CSVGDRSSYEQYF.

This clone was detected once. One end of the junction varies from germline; a read error may be responsible. Other DNA sequences in the sample encode the same CDR3. The chain has TRBV19 and TRBJ1-1; a weak D match, TRBD1 (6 bases). The germline V gene encodes CDR1 LNHDA and CDR2 SQIVND (reference sequence). This CDR3 contains 15 residues. CDR3 in DNA: TGTGCCAGTAGTGTAGGGACAAATATGAACACTGAAGCTTTTTTT. Its protein is CASSVGTNMNTEAFF.

The chain has TRBV6-1 and TRBJ2-1; D is possibly TRBD2 (5 bases). From germline, CDR1 is MNHNS and CDR2 SASEGT. CDR3 size: 13 residues. The CDR3 nucleotides read TGTGCTATGGTCGGAGAGGGCTACAATGAGCAGTTCTTC. Its translation: CAMVGEGYNEQFF.

Only one count was recorded for this clone. The CDR3 nucleotides read TGTGCCAGCAGCACTACAGGGGCTGGGGGCTACACCTTC. This gives the protein CASSTTGAGGYTF. This chain connects TRBV27 to TRBJ1-2, with 7 bases matching TRBD1. This CDR3 is built from 13 residues. V shed 6 bases, J shed 8 bases, and the junction held 9 bases outside the gene matches. CDR1 and CDR2 from the germline V gene are MNHEY and SMNVEV (reference sequence).

The V gene is TRBV15, the J gene TRBJ2-2; possibly TRBD2 for D (6 bases). The germline gives CDR1 LNHNV, CDR2 YYDKDF (reference sequence). CDR3 length: 15 amino acids. Trimming took 8 bases from V and 6 from J, leaving 19 bases between them. The CDR3 DNA reads as TGTGCCACCTCTAGGGACGGGAGCATCTCCGGGGAGCTGTTTTTT. Its translation is CATSRDGSISGELFF.

V and J are TRBV15 and TRBJ1-1; D gene unclear. This CDR3 spans 14 amino acids. Germline values: CDR1 LNHNV, CDR2 YYDKDF (reference sequence). Trimming took off 6 bases at V and 1 base at J, with 12 bases between the two ends. The chain's CDR3 is CATSLSSGNTEAFF. The CDR3 DNA reads as TGTGCCACCAGTCTATCCTCGGGGAACACTGAAGCTTTCTTT.

The chain combines TRBV15 with TRBJ2-5; D is possibly TRBD1 (5 bases). The DNA end is a closer match to TRBJ2-7, so the J assignment may be wrong. Looked up from germline, CDR1 is LNHNV and CDR2 is YYDKDF (reference sequence). There are 14 residues in the CDR3. The DNA of the CDR3 is TGTGCCACCAGCAGAGGGACACAAGGCTACGAGCAGTACTTC. Its protein is CATSRGTQGYEQYF.

This chain joins TRBV27 and TRBJ2-7; TRBD1 aligns across 11 bases. Germline values: CDR1 MNHEY, CDR2 SMNVEV (reference sequence). The CDR3 loop spans 15 amino acids. The junction had 7 bases not matched to a gene; V was cut back by 6 bases and J by 3 bases. CDR3 sequence reads: CASSVRGQGDYEQYF. The DNA of the CDR3 is TGTGCCAGCAGCGTGAGGGGACAGGGGGACTACGAGCAGTACTTC.